This T cell receptor beta chain was obtained from a study of CD8+CD57+ T cells in acquired aplastic anemia. The wider study: Isolated CD4+ and CD8+ cells, once sorted, yielded DNA averaging 3.2 ug.

Study-level points and caveats: Patients and controls shared under 35 CD8+ CDR3 sequences, which appeared highly expressed in patients and within their immunodominant clones.

About this clonotype itself: Its target is unknown.

Using genomic DNA as the template, TCR beta VDJ and CDR3 profiling was carried out. TCRdb re-derived calls from the reads in MiXCR, one entry per CDR3 protein. This table holds some 410,000 distinct CDR3 sequences, about two thirds found once. V was trimmed by 6 bases and J by 6 bases, leaving 15 bases between them. CDR1 is LNHDA, CDR2 SQIVND, per germline (reference sequence). CDR3 length: 14 residues. This TCR came from a human donor in good health, serving as a control. The sequenced sample was sorted CD4+, CD8+, or CD8+CD57+ T cells (not recorded which) from PBMCs. The chain employs TRBV19 and TRBJ1-5, with D tentatively TRBD1 (6 bases). CDR3 residues: CASSEQGSLQPQHF. The CDR3 DNA is TGTGCCAGTAGCGAGCAGGGGTCGCTTCAGCCCCAGCATTTT.